A single sample is the source of the 10 T cell receptor beta chains below, sequenced in a study of CD4 T cells in relation to SARS-CoV-2 and coronaviruses. The repertoire was sequenced with immunoSEQ multiplex PCR; TCRdb's copy has only in-frame clones and lacks some. The sample carries over 35,000 clones, roughly 80% recorded once. The antigens of these receptors remain unknown. The sequenced sample consisted of memory CD4+ T cells from PBMCs, cultured in vitro. The origin of the receptors is an adult with COVID-19.

This clone was recorded once. The chain combines TRBV28 with TRBJ2-7; D possibly corresponds to TRBD1 (6 bases). The CDR3 consists of 14 residues. The germline gives CDR1 MDHEN, CDR2 SYDVKM. V lost 6 bases and J lost 0, with 12 bases in between. CDR3 sequence (DNA): TGTGCCAGCAGACCCGACAGGACCTCCTACGAGCAGTACTTC. Translating it yields CASRPDRTSYEQYF.

The CDR3 protein is CSASKRENTGELFF. The DNA of the CDR3 is TGCAGTGCTAGTAAGCGGGAGAACACCGGGGAGCTGTTTTTT. This chain connects TRBV20-1 to TRBJ2-2; the match to TRBD2 covers 7 bases. The germline V gene has CDR1 DFQATT and CDR2 SNEGSKA (reference sequence). V dropped 3 bases and J dropped 1; count of bases not matched to a gene: 2. The CDR3 is 14 amino acids.

This sequence joins TRBV19 and TRBJ2-1; D is uncertain. The CDR3 is 19 residues long. Trimming cost V 0 bases and J 3 bases, with 21 bases left between them. Germline V gives CDR1 LNHDA, CDR2 SQIVND (reference sequence). The CDR3 sequence: CASSIDLVLDILYYNEQFF. The CDR3 coding sequence is TGTGCCAGTAGTATAGATTTGGTACTTGACATACTATACTACAATGAGCAGTTCTTC.

This sequence joins TRBV20-1 and TRBJ2-5; D call uncertain. Germline V CDR1 and CDR2: DFQATT, SNEGSKA (reference sequence). The length of the CDR3 is 11 residues. Trimming cost V 4 bases and J 3 bases, with 6 bases left between them. The CDR3 region has the DNA TGCAGTGCTATACCCAAAGAGACCCAGTACTTC. As protein: CSAIPKETQYF.

The chain carries TRBV18 and TRBJ2-7; 7 nucleotides line up with TRBD2. The CDR3 loop spans 17 amino acids. V trimming: 4 bases; J trimming: 3 bases; junction bases outside the gene matches: 15. The germline V gene encodes CDR1 KGHSH and CDR2 LQKENI. The CDR3 is CASSLNRAGATLYEQYF. The CDR3 nucleotides are TGTGCCAGCTCACTAAACCGGGCGGGAGCCACCCTCTACGAGCAGTACTTC.

The J gene is TRBJ2-5, the V gene TRBV5-1; a weak D match, TRBD1 (5 bases). The CDR3 is 15 amino acids. The germline CDR1 and CDR2 sequences are SGHRS and YFSETQ. Trimming took 4 bases from V and 4 from J, leaving 17 bases between them. CDR3 in amino acids: CASSLEDSRVETQYF. DNA of the CDR3: TGCGCCAGCAGCCTGGAAGACAGTCGGGTAGAGACCCAGTACTTC.

The chain carries TRBV19 and TRBJ1-4; D may be TRBD1 (5 bases). Germline assignment: CDR1 LNHDA and CDR2 SQIVND (reference sequence). This CDR3 has 15 residues. V was cut by 9 bases and J by 7 bases, with 21 bases left in between. The CDR3 sequence: CASTRTDRTTEKLFF. Here the CDR3 DNA reads TGTGCCAGCACGCGAACAGACAGAACGACTGAAAAACTGTTTTTT.

The gene calls are TRBV3-1 (or the pseudogene TRBV3-2) and TRBJ2-4; D remains unclear. The CDR3 is 14 amino acids. Trimming took off 6 bases at V and 7 bases at J, with 16 bases between the two ends. Germline CDR1 is LGHDT and CDR2 is YNNKEL (reference sequence). In nucleotides, the CDR3 is TGTGCCAGCAGGTCTTGGGCCGGCGAGAACATTCAGTACTTC. It encodes CASRSWAGENIQYF.

The chain combines TRBV5-8 with TRBJ2-5, with D maybe TRBD1 (6 bases). The length of the CDR3 is 16 residues. Germline V CDR1 and CDR2: SGHTS, YDEGEE. Between the trimmed V and J ends, which lost 0 bases and 2 bases, there was a span of 14 bases. The CDR3 nucleotides are TGTGCCAGCAGCTTGGCACCAGGGGTAAGACAAGAGACCCAGTACTTC. Its translation: CASSLAPGVRQETQYF.

The CDR3: CASTVSYEQYF. The CDR3 DNA is TGTGCCAGCACAGTATCCTACGAGCAGTACTTC. This sequence joins TRBV11-2 and TRBJ2-7; D remains unclear. The ends were cut back, 7 bases at V and 1 base at J, with 5 bases in the middle. CDR1 and CDR2 (germline): SGHAT, FQNNGV. The CDR3 runs to 11 residues.